This T cell receptor (beta chain) is from a study of blood T cell repertoires in COVID-19 (dated by TCRdb to 2020 to 2022). The study in broad terms: Samples from collaborators originated in the United States, Italy and Spain and spanned both the acute and convalescent phases of COVID-19. The prospective study material was composed of cDNA or gDNA derived from T cells, B-cell-depleted T cells, or PBMCs. Subjects who had been exposed to COVID-19, were actively infected with it, or had recovered from it provided the deeply sampled blood TCRbeta repertoires that made up the dataset. The repertoires were released in a freely available public database meant as a resource for research on the immune response to SARS-CoV-2. Samples were obtained from the ongoing ImmuneRACE study (first 160 participants) and from 1,254 subjects provided by 6 global collaborators. Sample metadata almost always included a de-identified subject ID, COVID-19 status, age in years and sex. Where available, HLA class I and class II types were taken from metadata supplied by the sample provider and were not determined by assay-based typing.

TCRbeta CDR3 regions were amplified from genomic DNA using the immunoSEQ Assay, a bias-controlled multiplex PCR. The source study handled its data this way. The number of nucleated cells in each sample was estimated by amplification of reference gene primers within the assay. Sequence reads were collapsed and filtered to measure the absolute abundance of every unique TCRbeta CDR3 rearrangement. For each sample, productive Simpson clonality was calculated as the square root of Simpson's diversity index over productive rearrangements. TCRdb re-hosts the immuneACCESS table, in-frame sequences only. Its copies lack some clones; in the studies checked, an unresolved V gene accounts for under half of them, and the cause for the rest is not known. The DNA was the basis for D and trimming; V, J and clone size are from that table. Present in this sample are about 200,000 clones, about 86% of which were seen just once. 0.6% to 1% of the sample is in the top ten clones.

V is pruned by 3 bases and J by 1 base, leaving 9 bases of the junction without a gene match. CDR1 and CDR2 are drawn from the germline V gene (reference sequence): LNHDA, SQIVND. The CDR3, from cysteine to phenylalanine, totals 19 residues. Only the CDR3 region is kept as DNA, spanning 57 bases read in frame from base 1. General study outcomes and caveats: How much clinical and demographic metadata was included differed by source and by participant, and the metadata was provided uncurated.

The collaborating institutions used their own protocols to collect whole blood in K2EDTA tubes. Collaborator samples were shipped for TCRbeta analysis as frozen whole blood, isolated PBMCs, or DNA extracted from either sample type. In regard to this clone: Its antigen is unknown. No much larger clonotype is one base removed from it; base qualities were not supplied.

The receptor comes from a woman in her 70s with acute or convalescent COVID-19. What was sequenced was peripheral blood. The sequence joins TRBV19 to TRBJ2-5, with TRBD2 matching 15 junction bases. The base sequence is TGTGCCAGTAGTATTCCCCGGACTAGCGGGAGGGCCACCCAAGAGACCCAGTACTTC. Its protein product is CASSIPRTSGRATQETQYF.